The clone carrying this T cell receptor (beta chain) was detected many times. What it recognizes is unknown. The TCR library protocol attached unique molecular identifiers to the individual cDNA molecules. TCRdb called the 5' RACE reads again in MiXCR, with one record for every CDR3 protein. The sample yields about 45,000 distinct CDR3 sequences, approximately 10% seen once. The sample is drawn from a study of early T cells in non-severe SARS-CoV-2 infection. Study-wide context: Sequencing was performed on bulk RNA from unsorted whole blood, leaving chains unpaired. Study-wide findings and caveats: Comparison of clonotypes with VDJdb favored anti-spike CD8 responses while missing private and CD4 specificities.

Germline V gene sequence: CDR1 MNHNS, CDR2 SASEGT. The CDR3 is 15 residues long. The ends were cut back, 11 bases at V and 1 base at J, with 15 bases in the middle. Material for sequencing was whole blood. The V gene is TRBV6-1, the J gene TRBJ2-6; TRBD1 or TRBD2 may be the D gene (5 bases each). The receptor was isolated from an adult who was a healthcare worker with PCR-confirmed SARS-CoV-2 infection or an uninfected control (not recorded which). CDR3 nucleotides: TGTGCCGGAGGACAAGGTTCGTCTGGGGCCAACGTCCTGACTTTC. Protein: CAGGQGSSGANVLTF.